The source of this T cell receptor (beta chain) is a study of CD8+CD57+ T cells in acquired aplastic anemia. General study results and limits: Overlap between patients and controls comprised 25 to 30 CD8+ CDR3 sequences. Simpson's diversity of CD8+ cells was not significantly different in patients compared with controls.

The CDR3 runs to 15 residues. The germline V gene encodes CDR1 SGDLS and CDR2 YYNGEE. The trim removed 1 base at V and 7 bases at J, leaving 8 bases unmatched. In regard to this clonotype: Its antigen is not identified.

Genomic DNA templated the TCR beta VDJ and CDR3 profiling. Each CDR3 protein is one row after TCRdb ran MiXCR on the reads. The data contain around 190,000 distinct CDR3 sequences, under 65% of them singletons. This sequence joins TRBV9 and TRBJ1-2, with TRBD1 matching 9 bases. The receptor's source is a human donor in good health. Sequenced input: sorted CD4+, CD8+, or CD8+CD57+ T cells (not recorded which) from PBMCs. CDR3 nucleotide sequence: TGTGCCAGCAGCGTAATGGGACAGGGAGAGAGTGGCTACACCTTC. Protein sequence: CASSVMGQGESGYTF.